Listed below are T cell receptor beta chains from one sample, sequenced in a study of CD4+ T cells in melanoma. TCRdb keeps only in-frame clones here, not all; method: immunoSEQ multiplex PCR. The data contain around 19,000 clones, over 75% of them singletons. The sequenced sample was cells from a culture (not recorded whether cultured in vitro). The receptors were sampled from a human donor with melanoma. The CDR3 runs from the conserved cysteine through the conserved F or W. The order of the fields is D gene, clone size, V gene, J gene, CDR3 DNA, CDR3 protein. D genes are given only for firm matches. A clone size is listed for some rows: how often the clone was seen (once, few, many), or a class if it is expanded.

d_call: NA; clone_size: once; v_call: TRBV29-1; j_call: TRBJ2-3; cdr3_nt: TGCAGCGTTGAAGCTCTGGGCGCAGGGGGGGATACGCAGTATTTT; cdr3_aa: CSVEALGAGGDTQYF
d_call: NA; clone_size: NA; v_call: TRBV5-6; j_call: TRBJ2-3; cdr3_nt: TGTGCCAGCAGCTCCTGGGCCCGCTACACAGATACGCAGTATTTT; cdr3_aa: CASSSWARYTDTQYF
d_call: NA; clone_size: NA; v_call: TRBV6-5; j_call: TRBJ1-2; cdr3_nt: TGTGCCAGCAGTTTCGACGGAACCTATGGCTACACCTTC; cdr3_aa: CASSFDGTYGYTF
d_call: NA; clone_size: NA; v_call: TRBV6-1; j_call: TRBJ2-7; cdr3_nt: TGTGCCAGCAGTGAAGGGTACGAGCAGTACTTC; cdr3_aa: CASSEGYEQYF
d_call: NA; clone_size: NA; v_call: TRBV7-2; j_call: TRBJ1-3; cdr3_nt: TGTGCCAGCAGCTTACGCGCCGGAAGCTCTGGAAACACCATATATTTT; cdr3_aa: CASSLRAGSSGNTIYF
d_call: NA; clone_size: few; v_call: TRBV7-9; j_call: TRBJ1-1; cdr3_nt: TGTGCCAGCAGCTTAGCCGGCCGGTACACTGAAGCTTTCTTT; cdr3_aa: CASSLAGRYTEAFF
d_call: TRBD2; clone_size: few; v_call: TRBV6-1; j_call: TRBJ2-3; cdr3_nt: TGTGCCAGCAGGGTTAGCGGGGGCCCCACAGATACGCAGTATTTT; cdr3_aa: CASRVSGGPTDTQYF
d_call: TRBD1; clone_size: once; v_call: TRBV9; j_call: TRBJ1-2; cdr3_nt: TGTGCCAGCAGCGCCCGGGACAGGGGATTCTATGGCTACACCTTC; cdr3_aa: CASSARDRGFYGYTF
d_call: NA; clone_size: NA; v_call: TRBV5-1; j_call: TRBJ1-5; cdr3_nt: TGCGCCAGCAGCTTTACAGGGTCCGTAAATCAGCCCCAGCATTTT; cdr3_aa: CASSFTGSVNQPQHF
d_call: NA; clone_size: NA; v_call: TRBV7-2; j_call: TRBJ1-2; cdr3_nt: TGTGCCAGCAGCTTATTGGGCGGGACCTATGGCTACACCTTC; cdr3_aa: CASSLLGGTYGYTF
d_call: TRBD1; clone_size: NA; v_call: TRBV25-1; j_call: TRBJ2-1; cdr3_nt: TGTGCCAGCAGTGATACAGGGGGGCAGTTCTTC; cdr3_aa: CASSDTGGQFF
d_call: NA; clone_size: NA; v_call: TRBV7-8; j_call: TRBJ1-2; cdr3_nt: TGTGCCAGCAGCTACCGGGGCGCGGGGGGCTACACCTTC; cdr3_aa: CASSYRGAGGYTF
d_call: TRBD1; clone_size: NA; v_call: TRBV18; j_call: TRBJ1-1; cdr3_nt: TGTGCCAGCTCCCTGGACAGGGGCGGTACTGAAGCTTTCTTT; cdr3_aa: CASSLDRGGTEAFF
d_call: NA; clone_size: NA; v_call: TRBV9; j_call: TRBJ1-6; cdr3_nt: TGTGCCAGCAGCGAAGGGACTACTAGTTCACCCCTCCACTTT; cdr3_aa: CASSEGTTSSPLHF
d_call: TRBD2; clone_size: NA; v_call: TRBV5-1; j_call: TRBJ2-3; cdr3_nt: TGCGCCAGCAGCCCTGGACTCTCTAGCGGGGGGGCAGATACGCAGTATTTT; cdr3_aa: CASSPGLSSGGADTQYF
d_call: TRBD1; clone_size: NA; v_call: TRBV29-1; j_call: TRBJ2-7; cdr3_nt: TGCAGCGTTGAGGCGGACAGGGAGCAGTACTTC; cdr3_aa: CSVEADREQYF
d_call: NA; clone_size: few; v_call: TRBV5-6; j_call: TRBJ1-4; cdr3_nt: TGTGCCAGCAGCTTGCTTAACGGCCCAAATGAAAAACTGTTTTTT; cdr3_aa: CASSLLNGPNEKLFF
d_call: NA; clone_size: few; v_call: TRBV5-1; j_call: TRBJ1-1; cdr3_nt: TGCGCCAGCAGCTTGTTAACGCCGGGGAGCACTGAAGCTTTCTTT; cdr3_aa: CASSLLTPGSTEAFF
d_call: NA; clone_size: few; v_call: TRBV30; j_call: TRBJ2-2; cdr3_nt: TGTGCCTGGAGGGGTCGCACCAGGACCGGGGAGCTGTTTTTT; cdr3_aa: CAWRGRTRTGELFF
d_call: TRBD2; clone_size: NA; v_call: TRBV4-2; j_call: TRBJ2-3; cdr3_nt: TGTGCCAGCAGCTCCAACGGACTAGTATCCTCCACAGATACGCAGTATTTT; cdr3_aa: CASSSNGLVSSTDTQYF
d_call: TRBD1; clone_size: NA; v_call: TRBV10-3; j_call: TRBJ2-6; cdr3_nt: TGTGCCATCAACCCCGGACAGGCTGCTGGGGCCAACGTCCTGACTTTC; cdr3_aa: CAINPGQAAGANVLTF
d_call: NA; clone_size: NA; v_call: TRBV6-5; j_call: TRBJ2-4; cdr3_nt: TGTGCCAGCAGTTACCGGGGACCCCGGTGGGACATTCAGTACTTC; cdr3_aa: CASSYRGPRWDIQYF
d_call: NA; clone_size: once; v_call: TRBV18; j_call: TRBJ1-4; cdr3_nt: TGTGCCAGCTCACCCTACAGGGATGGTGAAAAACTGTTTTTT; cdr3_aa: CASSPYRDGEKLFF
d_call: NA; clone_size: NA; v_call: TRBV5-1; j_call: TRBJ1-4; cdr3_nt: TGCGCCAGCAGCTTGCAGGGGACTAATGAAAAACTGTTTTTT; cdr3_aa: CASSLQGTNEKLFF
d_call: NA; clone_size: once; v_call: TRBV5-1; j_call: TRBJ1-6; cdr3_nt: TGCGCCAGCAGCTTGGGAGACTTACCCGGGCTTCCCCTCCACTTT; cdr3_aa: CASSLGDLPGLPLHF
d_call: TRBD1; clone_size: NA; v_call: TRBV18; j_call: TRBJ2-1; cdr3_nt: TGTGCCAGCTCGCCCAGGGGGCATGAGCAGTTCTTC; cdr3_aa: CASSPRGHEQFF
d_call: TRBD1; clone_size: NA; v_call: TRBV23-1; j_call: TRBJ1-4; cdr3_nt: TGCGCCAGCATCTCCAGGGGGGGGTTTGAAAAACTGTTTTTT; cdr3_aa: CASISRGGFEKLFF
d_call: NA; clone_size: NA; v_call: TRBV6-5; j_call: TRBJ1-1; cdr3_nt: TGTGCCAGCAGTAGGGGACAGAACACTGAAGCTTTCTTT; cdr3_aa: CASSRGQNTEAFF
d_call: NA; clone_size: NA; v_call: TRBV28; j_call: TRBJ2-2; cdr3_nt: TGTGCCAGCAGTTTCATGATGACTGGGGAGCTGTTTTTT; cdr3_aa: CASSFMMTGELFF
d_call: NA; clone_size: few; v_call: TRBV18; j_call: TRBJ2-7; cdr3_nt: TGTGCCAGCTCACCGAAGGGTGAGGGGAGCGAGCAGTACTTC; cdr3_aa: CASSPKGEGSEQYF
d_call: NA; clone_size: NA; v_call: TRBV21-1; j_call: TRBJ2-2; cdr3_nt: TGTGCCAGCAGCAAAAGGGTTGGGACTCCGACCCTCACCGGGGAGCTGTTTTTT; cdr3_aa: CASSKRVGTPTLTGELFF
d_call: NA; clone_size: NA; v_call: TRBV6-1; j_call: TRBJ1-2; cdr3_nt: TGTGCCAGCAGTGAACCGGGACCGACCCTTTCGGGCTATGGCTACACCTTC; cdr3_aa: CASSEPGPTLSGYGYTF
d_call: TRBD1; clone_size: NA; v_call: TRBV29-1; j_call: TRBJ1-4; cdr3_nt: TGCAGCGGTGGGGACAGACGTAATGAAAAACTGTTTTTT; cdr3_aa: CSGGDRRNEKLFF
d_call: NA; clone_size: few; v_call: TRBV2; j_call: TRBJ2-1; cdr3_nt: TGTGCCAGCAGAGGGGCCGTCGTCGATGAGCAGTTCTTC; cdr3_aa: CASRGAVVDEQFF
d_call: NA; clone_size: NA; v_call: TRBV30; j_call: TRBJ2-5; cdr3_nt: TGTGCCTGGAGTGTAAAGAGTTGGGGGAACGAAGAGACCCAGTACTTC; cdr3_aa: CAWSVKSWGNEETQYF
d_call: NA; clone_size: few; v_call: TRBV6-1; j_call: TRBJ1-6; cdr3_nt: TGTGCCTCAAGGCAGCTTAATTCACCCCTCCACTTT; cdr3_aa: CASRQLNSPLHF
d_call: NA; clone_size: NA; v_call: TRBV15; j_call: TRBJ1-6; cdr3_nt: TGTGCCACCAGCAGAGGCAGGGTTGGCTCACCCCTCCACTTT; cdr3_aa: CATSRGRVGSPLHF
d_call: NA; clone_size: NA; v_call: TRBV4-2; j_call: TRBJ2-3; cdr3_nt: TGTGCCAGCAGCCAAGGGCCGGGGGCCGTCACAGATACGCAGTATTTT; cdr3_aa: CASSQGPGAVTDTQYF
d_call: NA; clone_size: NA; v_call: TRBV4-2; j_call: TRBJ2-5; cdr3_nt: TGTGCCAGCAGCCAAGGAGGGGGGGGGCCAGAGACCCAGTACTTC; cdr3_aa: CASSQGGGGPETQYF
d_call: TRBD1; clone_size: NA; v_call: TRBV5-5; j_call: TRBJ1-5; cdr3_nt: TGTGCCAGCAGCCGACAGGGTGGGAGCAATCAGCCCCAGCATTTT; cdr3_aa: CASSRQGGSNQPQHF
d_call: TRBD1; clone_size: NA; v_call: TRBV11-2; j_call: TRBJ1-4; cdr3_nt: TGTGCCAGCAGCCTGACAGGGAGTACTGAAAAACTGTTTTTT; cdr3_aa: CASSLTGSTEKLFF
d_call: NA; clone_size: NA; v_call: TRBV5-1; j_call: TRBJ1-2; cdr3_nt: TGCGCCAGCAGCTTAAGGGACGGCTATGGCTACACCTTC; cdr3_aa: CASSLRDGYGYTF
d_call: NA; clone_size: NA; v_call: TRBV19; j_call: TRBJ1-5; cdr3_nt: TGTGCCAGTACCCTAGGGGCGTATCAGCCCCAGCATTTT; cdr3_aa: CASTLGAYQPQHF
d_call: TRBD2; clone_size: NA; v_call: TRBV5-1; j_call: TRBJ2-2; cdr3_nt: TGCGCCAGCAGCTTACTAGCGGGGAGGAAGACCGGGGAGCTGTTTTTT; cdr3_aa: CASSLLAGRKTGELFF
d_call: NA; clone_size: NA; v_call: TRBV7-9; j_call: TRBJ2-2; cdr3_nt: TGTGCCAGCAGCTCCTTGGGGAGGTCGAACACCGGGGAGCTGTTTTTT; cdr3_aa: CASSSLGRSNTGELFF
d_call: TRBD2; clone_size: NA; v_call: TRBV11-3; j_call: TRBJ2-1; cdr3_nt: TGTGCCAGCAGCTTAGACAAGACTAGCGGGGGGTATGAGCAGTTCTTC; cdr3_aa: CASSLDKTSGGYEQFF
d_call: NA; clone_size: NA; v_call: TRBV14; j_call: TRBJ2-7; cdr3_nt: TGTGCCAGCAGCCAAGAGTACAGGACCCACGAGCAGTACTTC; cdr3_aa: CASSQEYRTHEQYF
d_call: NA; clone_size: NA; v_call: TRBV6-5; j_call: TRBJ1-4; cdr3_nt: TGTGCCAGCAGACAGGGTCCCAATGAAAAACTGTTTTTT; cdr3_aa: CASRQGPNEKLFF
d_call: NA; clone_size: once; v_call: TRBV7-6; j_call: TRBJ2-3; cdr3_nt: TGTGCCAGCAGCCAAAATACAAGGGGAGACACAGATACGCAGTATTTT; cdr3_aa: CASSQNTRGDTDTQYF
d_call: NA; clone_size: NA; v_call: TRBV18; j_call: TRBJ1-6; cdr3_nt: TGTGCCAGCTCACCACCAGGGACCAATAATTCACCCCTCCACTTT; cdr3_aa: CASSPPGTNNSPLHF
d_call: TRBD2; clone_size: NA; v_call: TRBV5-1; j_call: TRBJ2-5; cdr3_nt: TGCGCCAGCAGCTTGGCTAGCGGGGGGGCGGCGAGGGAGACCCAGTACTTC; cdr3_aa: CASSLASGGAARETQYF
d_call: TRBD1; clone_size: NA; v_call: TRBV19; j_call: TRBJ1-1; cdr3_nt: TGTGCCAGTAGTAGAGACAGGGGGGAAAATACTGAAGCTTTCTTT; cdr3_aa: CASSRDRGENTEAFF
d_call: TRBD1; clone_size: NA; v_call: TRBV2; j_call: TRBJ1-4; cdr3_nt: TGTGCCAGCAGTACTACAGGGGTTAATGAAAAACTGTTTTTT; cdr3_aa: CASSTTGVNEKLFF
d_call: NA; clone_size: NA; v_call: TRBV5-1; j_call: TRBJ2-3; cdr3_nt: TGCGCCAGCAGCCGGCGAGCGGTGGACAGCACAGATACGCAGTATTTT; cdr3_aa: CASSRRAVDSTDTQYF
d_call: NA; clone_size: NA; v_call: TRBV5-1; j_call: TRBJ2-7; cdr3_nt: TGCGCCAGCAGCTTGGAAGGGTTTCGGGGCGAGCAGTACTTC; cdr3_aa: CASSLEGFRGEQYF
d_call: TRBD1; clone_size: few; v_call: TRBV6-1; j_call: TRBJ1-6; cdr3_nt: TGTGCCGGACAGGACAGGATCGATTCACCCCTCCACTTT; cdr3_aa: CAGQDRIDSPLHF
d_call: NA; clone_size: once; v_call: TRBV19; j_call: TRBJ1-5; cdr3_nt: TGTGCCAGTAGTATAGAGTTGAGTGGGGCGAGCAATCAGCCCCAGCATTTT; cdr3_aa: CASSIELSGASNQPQHF
d_call: NA; clone_size: NA; v_call: TRBV7-7; j_call: TRBJ1-1; cdr3_nt: TGTGCCAGCAGCTTAGAGCTGAACACTGAAGCTTTCTTT; cdr3_aa: CASSLELNTEAFF
d_call: NA; clone_size: NA; v_call: TRBV19; j_call: TRBJ2-3; cdr3_nt: TGTGCCAGTAGTAGATCGGGGGACGGCACAGATACGCAGTATTTT; cdr3_aa: CASSRSGDGTDTQYF